The T cell receptor (beta chain) under discussion was sequenced for a study of T cells in Graves' hyperthyroidism and ophthalmopathy. Study-level points and caveats: Ophthalmopathy and stable hyperthyroidism were separated by a 13 V-J model.

It was uncontrolled infection, other autoimmune disease, pregnancy or lactation that excluded patients. Blood was obtained at the first hyperthyroidism diagnosis, which preceded any ophthalmopathy symptoms. Template material for amplifying TCR beta CDR3 regions consisted of RNA transcripts. First-round RT-PCR with HTBI primers amplified the TCR CDR3 region. TCRdb processed the multiplex PCR reads anew with MiXCR; each CDR3 protein has one entry. The repertoire holds 650,000 to 850,000 distinct CDR3 sequences, with around 20% as singletons. This clonotype was recorded at least ten times. The antigen is not known. Trimming took off 8 bases at V and 9 bases at J, with 20 bases between the two ends. CDR3 length equals 14 residues.

The sequencing input was blood. The chain carries TRBV12-3 or TRBV12-4 and TRBJ2-1; D is ambiguous. This TCR was sampled from a woman aged 45-60 years with Graves' hyperthyroidism that later progressed to Graves' ophthalmopathy. CDR3: CASSTFGQAPEQFF. The CDR3 DNA reads TGTGCCAGCTCAACGTTCGGGCAAGCCCCTGAGCAGTTCTTC.